What follows describes a single T cell receptor beta chain. Its antigen is not known. This CDR3 contains 17 residues. J was trimmed by 3 bases and V by 1 base; bases with no gene match: 8. CDR1 SGHTA and CDR2 FQGNSA come from the germline V gene. TCRdb's table, derived via immunoSEQ multiplex PCR, lists solely in-frame clones and lacks some. The data hold around 100,000 clones, with 85% to 95% observed a single time. The entry originates in a study of T cell repertoires and HLA-DP antigens. Across the whole study: Average DNA input: about 230 ng for CD137+CD4+ sorts, 1,200 ng pre-culture.

The chain couples TRBV7-2 to TRBJ2-7; TRBD2 matches 11 bases. Sample: CD4+ T cells from PBMCs. This TCR came from a young woman in good health and CMV-seronegative. The CDR3 bases are TGTGCCAGCAGCTTAGTCTCCGGGACTAGCGGAGGCTACGAGCAGTACGTC. Translation gives CASSLVSGTSGGYEQYV.